One and the same sample provided the 20 T cell receptor beta chains below, sequenced in a study of beta chain features in type 1 diabetes. Study-wide results and limits: When Type 1 diabetes patients were examined, their TCRB CDR3s proved moderately but significantly shorter in all four CD4+ subsets.

As every portion of the isolated RNA was reverse transcribed, the sequencing read expressed TCRB transcripts. The table came from immunoSEQ multiplex PCR; TCRdb's copy has only in-frame clones and leaves some out. The table shows 680,000 or so clones, with roughly an eighth occurring only once. No antigen is known for these receptors. Sequenced input: naive CD4+ T cells from blood. These receptors were obtained from a young man with type 1 diabetes.

Only a few counts were recorded for this clone. The chain joins TRBV6-5 to TRBJ2-7; D may be TRBD2 (6 bases). CDR1 is MNHEY, CDR2 SVGAGI, per germline. CDR3 size: 14 residues. The V end lost 4 bases, the J end lost 3 bases, and 13 bases lay between the germline ends. The CDR3 bases are TGTGCCAGCAGTTTCCGCTCCGGGGGCTACGAGCAGTACTTC. Translating it yields CASSFRSGGYEQYF.

The chain uses TRBV9 and TRBJ2-3; 13 nucleotides agree with TRBD2. From germline, CDR1 is SGDLS and CDR2 YYNGEE. J gave up 5 bases and V 4 bases, and 7 bases lay outside the gene matches. CDR3 length: 16 amino acids. DNA for the CDR3: TGTGCCAGCAGCATAGGGACTAGCGGGAAGGTAGATACGCAGTATTTT. The encoded protein is CASSIGTSGKVDTQYF. Full variable domain (rest looked up from reference TRBV9 and TRBJ2-3): DSGVTQTPKHLITATGQRVTLRCSPRSGDLSVYWYQQSLDQGLQFLIQYYNGEERAKGNILERFSAQQFPDLHSELNLSSLELGDSALYFCASSIGTSGKVDTQYFGPGTRLTVL.

V and J are TRBV9 and TRBJ1-5; D remains unclear. The CDR3 is 14 amino acids. Trimming left V 3 bases short and J 0 bases short, with 7 bases between. The germline V gene has CDR1 SGDLS and CDR2 YYNGEE. CDR3 bases: TGTGCCAGCAGCGGGGCAAATAGCAATCAGCCCCAGCATTTT. Protein: CASSGANSNQPQHF.

Comment on this clone: Additional DNA sequences in this sample encode the identical CDR3. This chain links TRBV30 with TRBJ1-5; D call uncertain. The CDR3 sequence is 13 residues long. Germline CDR1 reads GTSNPN; CDR2 reads SVGIG (reference sequence). The ends were cut back, 2 bases at V and 4 bases at J, with 9 bases in the middle. The CDR3 is CAWSYGSNQPQHF. The CDR3 DNA is TGTGCCTGGAGTTACGGTAGTAATCAGCCCCAGCATTTT.

The chain is built from TRBV29-1 and TRBJ2-3, with D perhaps TRBD2 (6 bases). The CDR3 consists of 14 residues. Trimming took off 4 bases at V and 0 bases at J, with 11 bases between the two ends. From germline, CDR1 is SQVTM and CDR2 ANQGSEA. The CDR3 bases are TGCAGCGTTGCTCCGGGGGACAGCACAGATACGCAGTATTTT. It yields the protein CSVAPGDSTDTQYF.

This sequence joins TRBV14 and TRBJ2-1; 7 bases fit TRBD2. Germline V gene lookup returns CDR1 SGHDN and CDR2 FVKESK. Unmatched junction bases numbered 4, after V lost 4 bases and J lost 4 bases. The CDR3 contains 14 residues. This CDR3 is CASSLGGGYNEQFF. The CDR3 region has the DNA TGTGCCAGCAGCCTTGGGGGGGGATACAATGAGCAGTTCTTC.

The rearrangement uses TRBV28 and TRBJ1-2; D unclear. The germline gives CDR1 MDHEN, CDR2 SYDVKM. The ends were cut back, 5 bases at V and 2 bases at J, with 9 bases in the middle. The CDR3 totals 13 residues. DNA for the CDR3: TGTGCCAGCAGTCGGACGGTGAACTATGGCTACACCTTC. Translation: CASSRTVNYGYTF.

This clone was observed a handful of times. The chain employs TRBV23-1 and TRBJ1-6, with D maybe TRBD1 (6 bases). TRBV23-1 counts as an open reading frame of uncertain function. Trimming removed 0 bases from V and 4 bases from J, with 13 bases in between. The CDR3 covers 17 residues. CDR3 amino acids: CASSQSAYRVYNSPLHF. As DNA, the CDR3 is TGCGCCAGCAGTCAATCCGCCTACAGGGTTTATAATTCACCCCTCCACTTT.

This clone was counted a few times. The rearrangement links TRBV28 to TRBJ1-6; D remains unclear. The germline CDR1 and CDR2 sequences are MDHEN and SYDVKM. The CDR3 contains 16 residues. V lost 4 bases to trimming and J lost 7 bases, with 17 bases between them. CDR3 protein: CASSSGRPLLNSPLHF. For the CDR3, the DNA is TGTGCCAGCAGTTCAGGACGGCCCCTTCTGAATTCACCCCTCCACTTT.

This clone came up a few times. Other DNA sequences in the same sample also yield this CDR3. The CDR3, as DNA: TGTGCCAGCAGTTTAGGACTAGCGGGGGGGACAGATACGCAGTATTTT. Protein: CASSLGLAGGTDTQYF. This chain joins TRBV27 and TRBJ2-3; 15 positions agree with TRBD2. The CDR3 contains 16 residues. V shed 2 bases and J 3 bases; nucleotides not matched to a gene: 0. Looked up from germline, CDR1 is MNHEY and CDR2 is SMNVEV (reference sequence).

The chain recombines TRBV5-6 with TRBJ2-6; D is unclear. Germline CDR1 SGHDT, CDR2 YYEEEE. This CDR3 comprises 16 residues. Trimming stripped 4 bases from V and 0 bases from J, with 11 bases between. In DNA, the CDR3 is TGTGCCAGCAGCCCTTCGACCGACTCTGGGGCCAACGTCCTGACTTTC. Its translation is CASSPSTDSGANVLTF.

The sample holds a few counts of this clone. The chain combines TRBV5-6 with TRBJ1-1; no definite D call. Germline values: CDR1 SGHDT, CDR2 YYEEEE. V lost 7 bases and J 4 bases, leaving 17 bases between the germline ends. This CDR3 contains 14 residues. This chain's CDR3 is CASQKRTRITEAFF. For the CDR3, the DNA is TGTGCCAGCCAAAAACGGACTCGTATCACTGAAGCTTTCTTT.

The rearrangement uses TRBV20-1 and TRBJ1-2; D is uncertain. CDR1 DFQATT and CDR2 SNEGSKA come from the germline V gene (reference sequence). V lost 7 bases to trimming and J lost 4 bases, with 10 bases between them. The CDR3 sequence is 11 residues long. The CDR3 DNA is TGCAGTGGTGAACAGACCTATGGCTACACCTTC. Translating it yields CSGEQTYGYTF.

This clone was picked up a small number of times. In DNA form, the CDR3 reads TGCGCCAGCAGCCAAGATTTTGGACAGGACGCCTACGAGCAGTACTTC. This translates into CASSQDFGQDAYEQYF. The chain employs TRBV4-1 and TRBJ2-7; the match to TRBD1 covers 7 bases. CDR3 length: 16 residues. The germline V gene has CDR1 MGHRA and CDR2 YSYEKL. J lost 2 bases, V lost 0 bases, and 7 bases had no gene match.

There are a few counts of this clone. Other DNA sequences in the same sample also yield this CDR3. The J gene is TRBJ1-2, the V gene TRBV2; TRBD1 agrees at 8 bases. CDR1 is SNHLY, CDR2 FYNNEI, per germline. The CDR3 sequence is 12 residues long. V gave up 9 bases and J gave up 5 bases; unmatched junction bases: 5. CDR3 sequence reads: CASRGTGYGYTF. The CDR3 region has the DNA TGTGCCAGTAGAGGGACAGGATATGGCTACACCTTC.

This clone has just a few counts. The chain uses TRBV6-5 and TRBJ2-5; D not resolved. Germline assignment: CDR1 MNHEY and CDR2 SVGAGI. This CDR3 has 13 amino acids. V shed 6 bases and J shed 1 base, with 9 bases lying between them. In DNA, the CDR3 is TGTGCCAGCAGACCCCTCGGCCAAGAGACCCAGTACTTC. Translating it yields CASRPLGQETQYF.

The chain uses TRBV10-3 and TRBJ1-2; 7 bases line up with TRBD1. The CDR3 sequence is 14 residues long. CDR1 ENHRY and CDR2 SYGVKD come from the germline V gene. V gave up 6 bases and J gave up 6 bases; unmatched junction bases: 10. CDR3 DNA sequence: TGTGCCATCAGGGAAGCGACAGGGACTAATGGCTACACCTTC. This encodes CAIREATGTNGYTF.

This clone was recorded a few times. The chain combines TRBV5-5 with TRBJ2-1; D uncertain. Trimming removed 3 bases from V and 6 bases from J, with 16 bases in between. The CDR3 loop spans 15 amino acids. The germline CDR1 and CDR2 sequences are SGHKS and YYEKEE (reference sequence). CDR3 in amino acids: CASSSQVRVPNEQFF. CDR3 in DNA: TGTGCCAGCAGCTCCCAAGTTCGGGTCCCCAATGAGCAGTTCTTC. Full variable domain (remainder filled in from reference TRBV5-5 and TRBJ2-1): DAGVTQSPTHLIKTRGQQVTLRCSPISGHKSVSWYQQVLGQGPQFIFQYYEKEERGRGNFPDRFSARQFPNYSSELNVNALLLGDSALYLCASSSQVRVPNEQFFGPGTRLTVL.

The table lists this clone with a few counts. This sequence joins TRBV28 and TRBJ2-7, with D possibly being TRBD1 or TRBD2 (5 bases each). The germline gives CDR1 MDHEN, CDR2 SYDVKM. The CDR3 covers 14 residues. The V gene lost 5 bases and the J gene lost 6 bases, with 17 bases spanning the gap. This chain's CDR3 is CASSLQGVYGEQYF. Here the CDR3 DNA reads TGTGCCAGCAGTCTCCAGGGAGTATATGGCGAGCAGTACTTC. The whole variable domain, filled in from reference TRBV28 and TRBJ2-7, reads DVKVTQSSRYLVKRTGEKVFLECVQDMDHENMFWYRQDPGLGLRLIYFSYDVKMKEKGDIPEGYSVSREKKERFSLILESASTNQTSMYLCASSLQGVYGEQYFGPGTRLTVT.

The table lists this clone with a few counts. This chain joins TRBV19 and TRBJ2-7; tentatively, D is TRBD1 (6 bases). Trimming cost V 5 bases and J 1 base, with 6 bases left between them. CDR1 LNHDA and CDR2 SQIVND come from the germline V gene (reference sequence). CDR3 length: 12 residues. Written as DNA, the CDR3 is TGTGCCAGTAGTGGACAGTCCTACGAGCAGTACTTC. Its protein product is CASSGQSYEQYF.